These 27 T cell receptor beta chains share one sample of origin, sequenced in a study of OX40 agonist ivuxolimab in advanced cancers. Assay used: immunoSEQ multiplex PCR; TCRdb lists only in-frame clones, some missing. Here the sample spans about 100,000 clones, about 89% being singletons. Sequenced material: CD4+ or CD8+ T cells sorted from blood, taken in a trial of the OX40 agonist ivuxolimab. The receptor set was obtained from an adult with an advanced solid tumor such as melanoma, head and neck, liver or kidney cancer.

The V and J genes are TRBV19 and TRBJ1-2, with 8 nucleotides matching TRBD1. The ends lost 0 bases at V and 4 bases at J; junction bases unmatched: 7. This CDR3 has 16 amino acids. Germline V gene lookup returns CDR1 LNHDA and CDR2 SQIVND (reference sequence). The CDR3, as DNA: TGTGCCAGTAGTATAGACGGGACAGGAACCACCTATGGCTACACCTTC. Residues: CASSIDGTGTTYGYTF.

J is TRBJ2-2 and V is TRBV5-1, with D tentatively TRBD2 (5 bases). V dropped 1 base and J dropped 1 base, with 11 bases sitting between them. Germline V lookup: CDR1 SGHRS, CDR2 YFSETQ. The CDR3 loop spans 16 amino acids. This CDR3 reads CASSLMRVRNTGELFF. CDR3 nucleotides: TGCGCCAGCAGCTTGATGCGGGTTCGGAACACCGGGGAGCTGTTTTTT.

V is TRBV5-1 and J is TRBJ2-1; TRBD2 matches 12 bases. The CDR3 is made up of 15 amino acids. The germline V gene encodes CDR1 SGHRS and CDR2 YFSETQ. J lost 6 bases, V lost 4 bases, and 5 bases had no gene match. CDR3 coding DNA: TGCGCCAGCAGCCGGGTGACTAGCGGGAGCAATGAGCAGTTCTTC. It codes for CASSRVTSGSNEQFF.

The V and J genes are TRBV6-1 and TRBJ1-5; TRBD1 aligns across 10 bases. J lost 4 bases, V lost 6 bases, and 6 bases had no gene match. There are 15 residues in the CDR3. CDR1 is MNHNS and CDR2 is SASEGT in the germline V gene. CDR3 loop: CASSLRTGGNQPQHF. The CDR3 region has the DNA TGTGCCAGCAGCCTTAGGACAGGGGGGAATCAGCCCCAGCATTTT.

In regard to this clone: This CDR3 is also generated by other DNA sequences in the sample. The CDR3 loop is CASTLAGGTDTQYF. Here the CDR3 DNA reads TGCGCCAGCACCTTAGCGGGAGGCACAGATACGCAGTATTTT. The V gene is TRBV5-1, the J gene TRBJ2-3, with 9 bases lining up with TRBD2. Trimming cost V 6 bases and J 1 base; bases outside gene matches: 3. Germline V CDR1 and CDR2: SGHRS, YFSETQ. The CDR3 has 14 residues. Variable domain in full (rest from reference TRBV5-1 and TRBJ2-3): KAGVTQTPRYLIKTRGQQVTLSCSPISGHRSVSWYQQTPGQGLQFLFEYFSETQRNKGNFPGRFSGRQFSNSRSEMNVSTLELGDSALYLCASTLAGGTDTQYFGPGTRLTVL.

Points on this clone: The same CDR3 is also encoded by other DNA sequences in this sample. The rearrangement uses TRBV7-2 and TRBJ2-7, with D possibly matching TRBD2 (5 bases). This CDR3 spans 12 amino acids. Trimming left V 4 bases short and J 3 bases short, with 7 bases between. Germline V gives CDR1 SGHTA, CDR2 FQGNSA. CDR3 loop: CASSSSGYEQYF. The CDR3 nucleotides read TGTGCCAGCAGCTCGAGCGGCTACGAGCAGTACTTC.

V is TRBV5-4 and J is TRBJ1-1; no clear D. The V end was cut by 4 bases, the J end by 3 bases, with 16 bases between. This CDR3 is 15 amino acids long. Germline CDR1 SGHNT, CDR2 YYREEE (reference sequence). CDR3 DNA sequence: TGTGCCAGCAGCCTGGCCCGCGGGTTTGACACTGAAGCTTTCTTT. Residues: CASSLARGFDTEAFF.

The chain carries TRBV11-3 and TRBJ2-2; D gene uncertain. Germline-derived CDR1 and CDR2 are SGHNT and YENEEA. The V end lost 4 bases, the J end lost 2 bases, and 11 bases lay between the germline ends. The CDR3 sequence is 15 residues long. The CDR3 DNA reads as TGTGCCAGCAGCTCGTCAGACGGAAACACCGGGGAGCTGTTTTTT. This sequence encodes CASSSSDGNTGELFF. Using reference TRBV11-3 and TRBJ2-2 for the parts outside the CDR3, the full variable domain is EAGVVQSPRYKIIEKKQPVAFWCNPISGHNTLYWYLQNLGQGPELLIRYENEEAVDDSQLPKDRFSAERLKGVDSTLKIQPAELGDSAVYLCASSSSDGNTGELFFGEGSRLTVL.

The rearrangement links TRBV2 to TRBJ1-2; no reliable D call. This CDR3 has 15 amino acids. CDR1 SNHLY and CDR2 FYNNEI come from the germline V gene. V lost 0 bases and J lost 4, with 12 bases in between. CDR3 sequence reads: CASSEAPTHAYGYTF. DNA for the CDR3: TGTGCCAGCAGTGAAGCCCCGACGCACGCCTATGGCTACACCTTC.

V and J are TRBV30 and TRBJ1-1; a possible D gene is TRBD1 (6 bases). Deletions cut 8 bases from V and 8 bases from J, with 18 bases between. CDR3 length: 12 amino acids. Germline CDR1 reads GTSNPN; CDR2 reads SVGIG (reference sequence). The CDR3 loop reads CAQARGETEAFF. The CDR3 region has the DNA TGTGCCCAAGCGAGGGGGGAAACCGAAGCTTTCTTT.

The chain carries TRBV5-1 and TRBJ2-7; D gene ambiguous. The CDR3 has 13 residues. CDR1 is SGHRS, CDR2 YFSETQ, per germline. Trimming pared 7 bases from V and 5 bases from J, leaving 16 bases between. CDR3 loop: CASRATFVDEQYF. DNA of the CDR3: TGCGCCAGCCGTGCGACATTCGTCGACGAGCAGTACTTC.

This chain joins TRBV28 and TRBJ1-5; 7 nucleotides line up with TRBD1. The germline gives CDR1 MDHEN, CDR2 SYDVKM. V was pared by 6 bases and J by 5 bases, with 13 bases of the junction left unmatched. The CDR3 consists of 16 residues. This CDR3 is CASSPGGLGQDQPQHF. In DNA, the CDR3 is TGTGCCAGCAGCCCAGGGGGTTTAGGTCAGGATCAGCCCCAGCATTTT.

CDR3 in DNA: TGTGCCAGCAGTTTATTGGGCAGTAGCTCCTATAATTCACCCCTCCACTTT. Translated: CASSLLGSSSYNSPLHF. The genes are TRBV27 and TRBJ1-6, with no clear D. Trimming removed 1 base at V and 0 bases at J, with 10 bases between. Germline loops: CDR1 MNHEY, CDR2 SMNVEV (reference sequence). This CDR3 spans 17 amino acids.

CDR3 sequence: CASSRRQLNTEAFF. The CDR3, as DNA: TGCGCCAGCAGTAGAAGACAGCTGAACACTGAAGCTTTCTTT. The rearrangement links TRBV5-1 to TRBJ1-1, with D possibly being TRBD1 (5 bases). The CDR3 runs 14 residues. Germline values: CDR1 SGHRS, CDR2 YFSETQ. Trimming cost V 5 bases and J 0 bases, with 11 bases left between them.

V usage is TRBV2 and J usage is TRBJ1-5; D perhaps matches TRBD1 (5 bases). Trimming pared 1 base from V and 2 bases from J, leaving 12 bases between. Germline V lookup: CDR1 SNHLY, CDR2 FYNNEI. This CDR3 comprises 16 residues. CDR3 nucleotides: TGTGCCAGCAGTGAAGGGGGGAGACGTGGCAATCAGCCCCAGCATTTT. As protein: CASSEGGRRGNQPQHF.

This clone was observed a single time. The chain has TRBV25-1 and TRBJ2-5; possibly TRBD2 for D (6 bases). The CDR3 runs 14 residues. The V and J ends lost 1 base and 5 bases respectively, with 11 bases between them. Germline CDR1 MGHDK, CDR2 SYGVNS. The CDR3 reads CASSEFAGGETQYF. In DNA, the CDR3 is TGTGCCAGCAGTGAATTTGCCGGGGGTGAGACCCAGTACTTC.

The CDR3 region is CASSFRPGWSETQYF. CDR3 in DNA: TGCGCCAGCAGCTTTCGGCCAGGGTGGAGTGAGACCCAGTACTTC. The chain links TRBV5-1 to TRBJ2-5; TRBD1 is a possible D gene (5 bases). This CDR3 comprises 15 residues. The germline V and J ends were trimmed by 2 bases and 5 bases, with 16 bases remaining between them. CDR1 and CDR2 (germline): SGHRS, YFSETQ. The entire variable domain, with the rest obtained from reference TRBV5-1 and TRBJ2-5, is as follows: KAGVTQTPRYLIKTRGQQVTLSCSPISGHRSVSWYQQTPGQGLQFLFEYFSETQRNKGNFPGRFSGRQFSNSRSEMNVSTLELGDSALYLCASSFRPGWSETQYFGPGTRLLVL.

The rearrangement uses TRBV7-7 and TRBJ1-4; D is uncertain. The germline CDR1 and CDR2 sequences are SSHAT and FNYEAQ (reference sequence). CDR3 size: 15 residues. V was clipped by 5 bases and J by 5 bases, with 15 bases between them. DNA for the CDR3: TGTGCCAGCAGCCCCCGGGAGGGCCCGAATGAAAAACTGTTTTTT. Translating it yields CASSPREGPNEKLFF.

The V call is TRBV29-1, the J call TRBJ2-3, with a possible D match to TRBD2 (5 bases). The CDR3 covers 12 residues. Germline V gene sequence: CDR1 SQVTM, CDR2 ANQGSEA. V was cut by 7 bases and J by 0 bases, with 8 bases left in between. The DNA of the CDR3 is TGCAGCGGGGGAGCTAGCACAGATACGCAGTATTTT. Residues: CSGGASTDTQYF.

This clone is a singleton in its sample. The chain joins TRBV27 to TRBJ1-6, with 7 positions matching TRBD1. Trimming took 4 bases from V and 7 from J; bases not matched to a gene: 13. The CDR3 length is 17 residues. Germline V gene sequence: CDR1 MNHEY, CDR2 SMNVEV (reference sequence). CDR3 nucleotide sequence: TGTGCCAGCAGTTCGAAGATAAAACCGGGACAGAATTCACCCCTCCACTTT. Translation gives CASSSKIKPGQNSPLHF.

The V gene is TRBV28, the J gene TRBJ1-5, with 10 bases identical to TRBD1. After removal of 5 bases from V and 6 bases from J, the junction contained 7 bases not matched to a gene. The CDR3 sequence is 15 residues long. Germline assignment: CDR1 MDHEN and CDR2 SYDVKM. This CDR3 reads CASSPSGQGSQPQHF. The DNA of the CDR3 is TGTGCCAGCAGTCCCTCGGGACAGGGGAGTCAGCCCCAGCATTTT.

The chain couples TRBV28 to TRBJ2-7; D not certain. V lost 3 bases and J 8 bases, leaving 11 bases between the germline ends. Per germline, CDR1 MDHEN and CDR2 SYDVKM. This CDR3 is built from 12 residues. CDR3 amino acids: CASSFPATQQYF. For the CDR3, the DNA is TGTGCCAGCAGTTTCCCCGCAACTCAGCAGTACTTC.

The chain has TRBV5-1 and TRBJ2-7; maybe TRBD2 (5 bases). Germline values: CDR1 SGHRS, CDR2 YFSETQ. CDR3 length: 13 amino acids. V was trimmed by 4 bases and J by 4 bases, leaving 12 bases between them. CDR3 region: CASSHGGGYEQYF. In DNA, the CDR3 is TGCGCCAGCAGCCATGGAGGCGGGTACGAGCAGTACTTC.

V and J are TRBV14 and TRBJ2-5; 7 bases fit TRBD2. V lost 4 bases, J lost 9 bases, and 2 bases stayed unmatched. Germline loops: CDR1 SGHDN, CDR2 FVKESK. The CDR3 loop spans 11 amino acids. CDR3 loop: CASSPGGAQYF. CDR3 DNA: TGTGCCAGCAGCCCGGGAGGAGCCCAGTACTTC. The entire variable domain, with the rest obtained from reference TRBV14 and TRBJ2-5, is as follows: EAGVTQFPSHSVIEKGQTVTLRCDPISGHDNLYWYRRVMGKEIKFLLHFVKESKQDESGMPNNRFLAERTGGTYSTLKVQPAELEDSGVYFCASSPGGAQYFGPGTRLLVL.

This clone was detected only a few times. The chain is built from TRBV29-1 and TRBJ1-2; D is unresolved. V was cut by 6 bases and J by 4 bases, with 18 bases left in between. The CDR3 is made up of 14 amino acids. Germline V gene lookup returns CDR1 SQVTM and CDR2 ANQGSEA. The CDR3 spells CSVLPHATAYGYTF. The CDR3 DNA is TGCAGCGTACTTCCTCACGCCACAGCCTATGGCTACACCTTC.

The gene calls are TRBV7-6 and TRBJ2-1, with D possibly being TRBD1 or TRBD2 (6 bases each). Germline-derived CDR1 and CDR2 are SGHVS and FNYEAQ. Trimming pared 2 bases from V and 4 bases from J, leaving 18 bases between. The length of the CDR3 is 17 residues. The CDR3 here is CASSLMAGSGAYNEQFF. In DNA form, the CDR3 reads TGTGCCAGCAGCTTAATGGCAGGGTCGGGGGCATACAATGAGCAGTTCTTC.

This clone was seen only a few times. The chain links TRBV29-1 to TRBJ1-1; no reliable D call. Trimming pared 3 bases from V and 1 base from J, leaving 3 bases between. The germline V gene encodes CDR1 SQVTM and CDR2 ANQGSEA. The CDR3 runs to 11 residues. In DNA form, the CDR3 reads TGCAGCGTTGAGGAGAACACTGAAGCTTTCTTT. It is translated as CSVEENTEAFF.